Sequencing of this T cell receptor beta chain was carried out in a study of OX40 agonist ivuxolimab in advanced cancers. At the level of the study: Anti-PD-1, anti-PD-L1 or anti-CTLA-4 therapy given earlier was allowed, and approximately 43% had some.

The CDR3 is made up of 13 amino acids. V was trimmed by 6 bases and J by 2 bases, leaving 10 bases between them. CDR1 and CDR2 (germline): KGHSH, LQKENI. Sampling of blood occurred at baseline, cycle 4 day 1, and cycle 7 day 1. The repertoire was sequenced with immunoSEQ multiplex PCR; TCRdb's copy has only in-frame clones and lacks some. Here the sample spans 55,000 to 75,000 clones, less than 85% being singletons. The chain is built from TRBV18 and TRBJ1-2, with a weak D call TRBD1 (6 bases). The clonotype comes from an adult with an advanced solid tumor such as melanoma, head and neck, liver or kidney cancer. The input for sequencing was CD4+ or CD8+ T cells sorted from blood, taken in a trial of the OX40 agonist ivuxolimab. CDR3 sequence: CASSPGQNYGYTF. CDR3 DNA: TGTGCCAGCTCCCCAGGACAGAACTATGGCTACACCTTC.